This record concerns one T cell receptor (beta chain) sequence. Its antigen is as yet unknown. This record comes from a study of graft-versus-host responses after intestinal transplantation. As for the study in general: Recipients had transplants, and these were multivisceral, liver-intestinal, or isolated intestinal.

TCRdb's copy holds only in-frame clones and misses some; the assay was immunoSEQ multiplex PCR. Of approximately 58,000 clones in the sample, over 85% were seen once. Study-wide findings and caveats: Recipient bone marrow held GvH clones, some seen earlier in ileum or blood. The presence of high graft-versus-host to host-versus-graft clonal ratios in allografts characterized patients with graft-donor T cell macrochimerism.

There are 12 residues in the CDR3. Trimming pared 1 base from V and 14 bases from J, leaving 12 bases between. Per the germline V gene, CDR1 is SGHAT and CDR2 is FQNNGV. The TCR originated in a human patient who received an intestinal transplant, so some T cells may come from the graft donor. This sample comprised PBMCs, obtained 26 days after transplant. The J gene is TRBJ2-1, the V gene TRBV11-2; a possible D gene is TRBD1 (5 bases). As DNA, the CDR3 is TGTGCCAGCAGCTTAGGGGGCCCCCTAAAGTTCTTC. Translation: CASSLGGPLKFF. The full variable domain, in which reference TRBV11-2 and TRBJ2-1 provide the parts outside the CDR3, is EAGVAQSPRYKIIEKRQSVAFWCNPISGHATLYWYQQILGQGPKLLIQFQNNGVVDDSQLPKDRFSAERLKGVDSTLKIQPAKLEDSAVYLCASSLGGPLKFFGPGTRLTVL.